Shown below are 30 T cell receptor beta chains from a single sample sequenced in a study of shared clonotypes between healthy human individuals. Profiled with immunoSEQ multiplex PCR; TCRdb holds only in-frame clones, not every one. Altogether about 600,000 clones are present, 95% to 98% being singletons, with the ten largest covering around 0.3%. It was CD45RO-negative cells, positively selected for CCR7, that made up naive CD8 cells, with terminally differentiated effector memory CD45RA+ cells excluded. Sequenced material: naive CD8+ T cells sorted from blood. The receptors derive from a man aged 30-40 years in good health.

The chain couples TRBV18 to TRBJ2-7, with D possibly being TRBD1 (5 bases). The CDR3 is made up of 14 amino acids. V was cut by 0 bases and J by 4 bases, with 10 bases left in between. The V gene's germline CDR1 is KGHSH and CDR2 LQKENI. The CDR3 sequence is CASSPPQGRYEQYF. The CDR3 coding sequence is TGTGCCAGCTCACCACCCCAGGGTCGGTACGAGCAGTACTTC.

Only one count was recorded for this clone. The gene calls are TRBV14 and TRBJ1-1; maybe TRBD1 (5 bases). Germline assignment: CDR1 SGHDN and CDR2 FVKESK. V was cut by 4 bases and J by 7 bases, with 16 bases left in between. This CDR3 region has 14 residues. CDR3: CASSPGQVPSEAFF. The CDR3 DNA reads TGTGCCAGCAGCCCTGGACAAGTACCGAGTGAAGCTTTCTTT. Full variable domain (remainder filled in from reference TRBV14 and TRBJ1-1): EAGVTQFPSHSVIEKGQTVTLRCDPISGHDNLYWYRRVMGKEIKFLLHFVKESKQDESGMPNNRFLAERTGGTYSTLKVQPAELEDSGVYFCASSPGQVPSEAFFGQGTRLTVV.

J is TRBJ2-7 and V is TRBV4-1; a possible D gene is TRBD2 (6 bases). The CDR3 loop spans 13 amino acids. From germline, CDR1 is MGHRA and CDR2 YSYEKL. Between the trimmed V and J ends, which lost 8 bases and 6 bases, there was a span of 17 bases. The CDR3 DNA follows: TGCGCCAGCGGTTGGAGGGAGAACTCCGAGCAGTACTTC. Translating gives CASGWRENSEQYF.

This chain uses TRBV19 with TRBJ2-2; D may be TRBD2 (5 bases). With 8 bases removed from V and 7 bases from J, the gap between germline ends came to 14 bases. The CDR3 covers 13 residues. Germline V CDR1 and CDR2: LNHDA, SQIVND (reference sequence). CDR3 loop: CASSLGVVGELFF. The CDR3 DNA follows: TGTGCCAGTTCCCTCGGGGTAGTCGGGGAGCTGTTTTTT.

This chain links TRBV7-9 with TRBJ2-2; 7 nucleotides align to TRBD2. The CDR3 is 12 amino acids. Germline-derived CDR1 and CDR2 are SEHNR and FQNEAQ (reference sequence). The V segment lost 5 bases and the J segment 8 bases; nucleotides outside the gene matches: 2. CDR3 DNA: TGTGCCAGCAGCCAAGCGGGAGGGGAGCTGTTTTTT. This gives the protein CASSQAGGELFF.

This chain joins TRBV27 and TRBJ1-5, with D uncertain. CDR3 length: 14 residues. Trimming took 0 bases from V and 0 from J, leaving 3 bases between them. Germline V gene sequence: CDR1 MNHEY, CDR2 SMNVEV (reference sequence). CDR3 protein: CASSLSYSNQPQHF. The CDR3 DNA is TGTGCCAGCAGTTTATCATATAGCAATCAGCCCCAGCATTTT.

V usage is TRBV11-2 and J usage is TRBJ2-7; D may be TRBD1 (7 bases). Germline V gene data show CDR1 as SGHAT and CDR2 as FQNNGV. The CDR3 length is 13 residues. CDR3 region: CATQGGFWYEQYF. The CDR3 DNA reads as TGTGCGACCCAGGGGGGTTTCTGGTACGAGCAGTACTTC.

This sequence joins TRBV28 and TRBJ2-1, with D unclear. Trimming pared 3 bases from V and 4 bases from J, leaving 13 bases between. Germline CDR1 and CDR2: MDHEN and SYDVKM. This CDR3 has 15 residues. CDR3 protein: CASSLVVGSYNEQFF. CDR3 in DNA: TGTGCCAGCAGTTTGGTCGTCGGATCGTACAATGAGCAGTTCTTC.

The chain links TRBV4-1 to TRBJ2-7; D perhaps matches TRBD2 (5 bases). V lost 0 bases and J lost 3, with 15 bases in between. The germline CDR1 and CDR2 sequences are MGHRA and YSYEKL. The CDR3 contains 16 residues. CDR3 residues: CASSQEVAGFNYEQYF. In DNA form, the CDR3 reads TGCGCCAGCAGCCAAGAAGTTGCGGGCTTTAACTACGAGCAGTACTTC.

Only one count was recorded for this clone. This CDR3 is CASTDRVEKLFF. The CDR3 DNA sequence: TGTGCCAGCACCGACAGGGTTGAAAAACTGTTTTTT. This rearrangement joins TRBV5-5 to TRBJ1-4; 7 bases fit TRBD1. V trimming: 6 bases; J trimming: 7 bases; junction bases outside the gene matches: 3. The CDR3 sequence is 12 residues long. CDR1 and CDR2 (germline): SGHKS, YYEKEE (reference sequence).

V usage is TRBV6-6 and J usage is TRBJ2-1; D call uncertain. This CDR3 is 13 amino acids long. Germline loops: CDR1 MNHNY, CDR2 SVGAGI (reference sequence). V was clipped by 0 bases and J by 8 bases, with 8 bases between them. Here the CDR3 DNA reads TGTGCCAGCAGTTACTCTTACCGGGATGAGCAGTTCTTC. Translation gives CASSYSYRDEQFF.

CDR3 bases: TGTGCCAGCAGTGACCCGCTAGCGGGCCCCTACAATGAGCAGTTCTTC. Protein sequence: CASSDPLAGPYNEQFF. V gene TRBV2 combines with J gene TRBJ2-1, with 8 nucleotides matching TRBD2. Trimming cost V 3 bases and J 2 bases; bases outside gene matches: 6. The CDR3 is made up of 16 amino acids. Germline V gene lookup returns CDR1 SNHLY and CDR2 FYNNEI. Drawing the rest from reference TRBV2 and TRBJ2-1, the complete variable domain is EPEVTQTPSHQVTQMGQEVILRCVPISNHLYFYWYRQILGQKVEFLVSFYNNEISEKSEIFDDQFSVERPDGSNFTLKIRSTKLEDSAMYFCASSDPLAGPYNEQFFGPGTRLTVL.

The chain carries TRBV28 and TRBJ1-5, with 7 nucleotides matching TRBD1. Germline V gene data show CDR1 as MDHEN and CDR2 as SYDVKM. This CDR3 has 14 amino acids. Trimming took 8 bases from V and 4 from J; bases not matched to a gene: 8. The CDR3 DNA follows: TGTGCCAGCCTAAGACAGGGTGGGAATCAGCCCCAGCATTTT. Translation: CASLRQGGNQPQHF.

V and J are TRBV4-1 and TRBJ2-1; 12 bases map to TRBD2. V trimming: 3 bases; J trimming: 8 bases; junction bases outside the gene matches: 11. Germline-derived CDR1 and CDR2 are MGHRA and YSYEKL. The CDR3 length is 17 residues. This CDR3 reads CASSQATSGSTLYEQFF. DNA of the CDR3: TGCGCCAGCAGCCAGGCGACTAGCGGGAGTACTTTATATGAGCAGTTCTTC.

This rearrangement joins TRBV6-5 to TRBJ2-7; 12 nucleotides align to TRBD2. The CDR3 covers 16 residues. V lost 0 bases to trimming and J lost 7 bases; unmatched junction nucleotides: 7. Germline CDR1 is MNHEY and CDR2 is SVGAGI. The CDR3 bases are TGTGCCAGCAGTTACTCTCCTAGCGGGAGGGCTAGGGAGCAGTACTTC. It is translated as CASSYSPSGRAREQYF.

The gene calls are TRBV4-3 and TRBJ2-7, with 8 bases matching TRBD2. Germline CDR1 LGHNA, CDR2 YSLEER. The length of the CDR3 is 15 residues. The J segment lost 5 bases and the V segment lost 2 bases, leaving 8 bases of the junction unmatched. The CDR3 region has the DNA TGCGCCAGCAGCCAAAGTAGCGGGGCAGGTCACGAGCAGTACTTC. Translation: CASSQSSGAGHEQYF.

This clone was recorded once. The V call is TRBV27, the J call TRBJ2-1, with D maybe TRBD2 (7 bases). The CDR3 is 14 residues long. Germline V gene data show CDR1 as MNHEY and CDR2 as SMNVEV (reference sequence). Trimming shortened V by 5 bases and J by 3 bases, and 11 bases separated the two germline ends. DNA of the CDR3: TGTGCCAGCAGTCATAGGGGGGGCTACAATGAGCAGTTCTTC. Its protein is CASSHRGGYNEQFF.

The genes are TRBV9 and TRBJ2-3, with 8 bases lining up with TRBD2. This CDR3 has 17 amino acids. After removal of 1 base from V and 2 bases from J, the junction contained 9 bases not matched to a gene. Per the germline V gene, CDR1 is SGDLS and CDR2 is YYNGEE. The CDR3 loop is CASSVKAGGRYTDTQYF. The CDR3 bases are TGTGCCAGCAGCGTAAAGGCGGGCGGGAGGTACACAGATACGCAGTATTTT.

The chain recombines TRBV4-1 with TRBJ2-3, with D uncertain. Germline V gives CDR1 MGHRA, CDR2 YSYEKL. V was cut by 1 base and J by 2 bases, with 7 bases left in between. This CDR3 spans 14 amino acids. The CDR3 region is CASSQVSATDTQYF. In nucleotides, the CDR3 is TGCGCCAGCAGCCAAGTATCGGCCACAGATACGCAGTATTTT.

The rearrangement uses TRBV10-1 and TRBJ2-2; D gene unclear. The CDR3 loop spans 14 amino acids. Germline-derived CDR1 and CDR2 are WNHNN and SYGVQD (reference sequence). The V gene lost 5 bases and the J gene lost 4 bases, with 11 bases spanning the gap. The CDR3, as DNA: TGCGCCAGCAGTTTTGACACAGTCACCGGGGAGCTGTTTTTT. Protein sequence: CASSFDTVTGELFF.

The chain carries TRBV4-1 and TRBJ2-1; D remains ambiguous. V gave up 0 bases and J gave up 0 bases, with 9 bases separating them. The CDR3 extends over 16 amino acids. Germline CDR1 is MGHRA and CDR2 is YSYEKL. CDR3 amino acids: CASSQEELSSYNEQFF. CDR3 bases: TGCGCCAGCAGCCAAGAGGAACTCAGCTCCTACAATGAGCAGTTCTTC.

This chain's CDR3 is CASSSTKTSGSPNEQFF. The CDR3 DNA reads TGTGCCAGCAGCTCCACCAAAACTAGCGGGAGCCCGAATGAGCAGTTCTTC. The V call is TRBV7-9, the J call TRBJ2-1; 11 bases align to TRBD2. V lost 4 bases and J lost 7; bases outside the gene matches: 12. Germline V gene data show CDR1 as SEHNR and CDR2 as FQNEAQ (reference sequence). This CDR3 is 17 amino acids long.

V is TRBV27 and J is TRBJ2-7; 11 positions agree with TRBD2. This CDR3 comprises 14 residues. V dropped 10 bases and J dropped 6; count of bases not matched to a gene: 11. Germline assignment: CDR1 MNHEY and CDR2 SMNVEV (reference sequence). The CDR3 nucleotides are TGTGCCACCCAACCCATAGCGGGAGGGGGCGAGCAGTACTTC. Its protein product is CATQPIAGGGEQYF.

CDR3 in amino acids: CASSQGWGEQYF. CDR3 DNA: TGTGCCAGCAGCCAAGGATGGGGGGAGCAGTACTTC. The chain joins TRBV14 to TRBJ2-7; D assignment may be TRBD1 or TRBD2 (5 bases each). V lost 1 base and J 7 bases, leaving 8 bases between the germline ends. Germline V lookup: CDR1 SGHDN, CDR2 FVKESK. CDR3 length equals 12 residues.

This clone appeared a single time. A junction end diverges from the germline sequence, so it may reflect a read error. This sequence joins TRBV7-8 and TRBJ2-7; 16 positions match TRBD2. The CDR3 sequence is 15 residues long. Germline V lookup: CDR1 SGHVS, CDR2 FQNEAQ. The CDR3 region is CASSLAKGTSGRADF. CDR3 nucleotide sequence: TGTGCCAGCAGCTTAGCGAAAGGGACTAGCGGGAGGGCCGACTTC.

The chain joins TRBV5-1 to TRBJ2-7; D gene uncertain. The CDR3 totals 14 residues. Trimming stripped 4 bases from V and 3 bases from J, with 14 bases between. CDR1 and CDR2 (germline): SGHRS, YFSETQ. The CDR3 region has the DNA TGCGCCAGCAGCCCAGGACGCTACGACTACGAGCAGTACTTC. Its translation is CASSPGRYDYEQYF.

V usage is TRBV7-9 and J usage is TRBJ2-3, with 7 positions matching TRBD1. CDR3 length: 17 amino acids. Germline CDR1 SEHNR, CDR2 FQNEAQ (reference sequence). Trimming removed 4 bases from V and 6 bases from J; junction bases left unmatched: 16. The CDR3 region has the DNA TGTGCCAGCAGCTCCCTCCACCCACAGGGGCCTCTGGATACGCAGTATTTT. Encoded protein: CASSSLHPQGPLDTQYF. Using reference TRBV7-9 and TRBJ2-3 for the parts outside the CDR3, the full variable domain is DTGVSQNPRHKITKRGQNVTFRCDPISEHNRLYWYRQTLGQGPEFLTYFQNEAQLEKSRLLSDRFSAERPKGSFSTLEIQRTEQGDSAMYLCASSSLHPQGPLDTQYFGPGTRLTVL.

V is TRBV29-1 and J is TRBJ2-4, with D perhaps matching TRBD1 (5 bases). Germline V gene data show CDR1 as SQVTM and CDR2 as ANQGSEA. The CDR3 extends over 13 amino acids. Trimming took 8 bases from V and 2 from J, leaving 13 bases between them. The CDR3 loop reads CSIIQGTKNIQYF. For the CDR3, the DNA is TGCAGCATTATCCAGGGTACCAAAAACATTCAGTACTTC.

The rearrangement joins TRBV28 to TRBJ2-3; D ambiguous. Trimming shortened V by 4 bases and J by 3 bases, and 2 bases separated the two germline ends. The germline V gene encodes CDR1 MDHEN and CDR2 SYDVKM. This CDR3 spans 11 amino acids. DNA for the CDR3: TGTGCCAGCAGTTGGACAGATACGCAGTATTTT. Translated, it gives CASSWTDTQYF.

The rearrangement joins TRBV13 to TRBJ1-4; 8 bases line up with TRBD1. The CDR3 sequence is 14 residues long. CDR1 and CDR2 (germline): PRHDT, FYEKMQ (reference sequence). V shed 1 base, J shed 7 bases, and the junction held 2 bases outside the gene matches. The chain's CDR3 is CASSLEGQGEKLFF. CDR3 sequence (DNA): TGTGCCAGCAGCTTAGAAGGACAGGGTGAAAAACTGTTTTTT.